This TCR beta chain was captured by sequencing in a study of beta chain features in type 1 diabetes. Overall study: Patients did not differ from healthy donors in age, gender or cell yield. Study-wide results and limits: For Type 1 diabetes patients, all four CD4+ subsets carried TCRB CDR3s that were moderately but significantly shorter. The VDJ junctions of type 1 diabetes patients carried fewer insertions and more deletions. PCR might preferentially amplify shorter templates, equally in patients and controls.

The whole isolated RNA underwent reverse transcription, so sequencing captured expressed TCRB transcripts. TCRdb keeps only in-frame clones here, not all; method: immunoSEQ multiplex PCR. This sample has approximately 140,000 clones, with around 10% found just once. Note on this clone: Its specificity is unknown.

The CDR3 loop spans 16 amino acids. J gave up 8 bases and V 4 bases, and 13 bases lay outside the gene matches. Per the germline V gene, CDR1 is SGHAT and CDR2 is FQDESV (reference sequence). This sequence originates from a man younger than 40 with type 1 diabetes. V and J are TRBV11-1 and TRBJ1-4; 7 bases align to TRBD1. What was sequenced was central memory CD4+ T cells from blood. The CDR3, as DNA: TGTGCCAGCAGCTCAAGGGGCGGACAGGTTGGCGAAAAACTGTTTTTT. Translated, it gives CASSSRGGQVGEKLFF.